The clone carrying this T cell receptor (beta chain) was recorded at least ten times. The antigen is undetermined. The record originates from a study of blood T cells in healthy people across ages. Study-wide results and caveats: Age brought a roughly linear fall in TCR beta diversity measured per million T cells. PBMCs went unsorted, and a conclusive naive versus antigen-experienced comparison was therefore prevented.

In germline, CDR1 is SGHTA, CDR2 FQGTGA. V was pared by 5 bases and J by 4 bases, with 11 bases between. The CDR3 loop spans 13 amino acids. The second PCR ran roughly 7 to 12 cycles with a sample-barcoded 5' primer and J-beta primers. TCRdb processed the 5' RACE reads anew with MiXCR; each CDR3 protein has one entry. The table has 550,000 to 650,000 distinct CDR3 sequences, about 28% seen once. The sample was blood. The chain links TRBV7-3 to TRBJ2-5; D is undetermined. The clonotype was recovered from a woman aged 80 or over in good health. The CDR3 DNA reads TGTGCCAGCAGCGCCCTCGGCGGAGAGACCCAGTACTTC. Its protein is CASSALGGETQYF.